Listed here are 5 T cell receptor beta chains from one sample, sequenced in a study of response to subunit inactivated influenza vaccine. MiXCR, run by TCRdb on the RT-PCR reads, gives a single entry per CDR3 protein. Of fewer than 400,000 distinct CDR3 sequences in the sample, about a fifth are singletons; the top ten hold roughly 10%. Here the sequenced sample was PBMCs from blood, taken roughly 20 months after vaccination. The receptors originated from a man aged 50 to 69 who received an inactivated influenza vaccine.

This clonotype was detected only a few times. The V call is TRBV12-3 or TRBV12-4, the J call TRBJ2-5; 7 bases map to TRBD1. V lost 5 bases to trimming and J lost 1 base; unmatched junction nucleotides: 7. This CDR3 has 15 residues. CDR3 sequence reads: CASSQTGTAQETQYF. The CDR3 coding sequence is TGTGCCAGCAGTCAAACCGGGACAGCCCAAGAGACCCAGTACTTC.

The chain couples TRBV20-1 to TRBJ1-2, with D possibly matching TRBD1 (5 bases). CDR1 DFQATT and CDR2 SNEGSKA come from the germline V gene (reference sequence). The CDR3 consists of 14 residues. Trimming took 3 bases from V and 8 from J, leaving 19 bases between them. Here the CDR3 reads CSASHTGTLEGYTF. In DNA form, the CDR3 reads TGCAGTGCTAGTCACACGGGGACCCTCGAAGGCTACACCTTC.

This clonotype has just a few counts. The V call is TRBV2, the J call TRBJ2-1; 9 positions match TRBD2. Germline-derived CDR1 and CDR2 are SNHLY and FYNNEI. Unmatched junction bases numbered 3, after V lost 3 bases and J lost 3 bases. The CDR3 totals 15 residues. Written as DNA, the CDR3 is TGTGCCAGCAGTGACAGCGGGGGGCACTACAATGAGCAGTTCTTC. This sequence encodes CASSDSGGHYNEQFF.

The J gene is TRBJ2-3, the V gene TRBV30, with 14 bases aligning to TRBD2. Germline lookup yields CDR1 GTSNPN and CDR2 SVGIG (reference sequence). The CDR3 is made up of 17 amino acids. V lost 2 bases, J lost 2 bases, and 6 bases stayed unmatched. Written as DNA, the CDR3 is TGTGCCTGGAGTAGGGGACTAGCGGGGGTGGACACAGATACGCAGTATTTT. The encoded protein is CAWSRGLAGVDTDTQYF.

J is TRBJ2-2 and V is TRBV6-4, with D unresolved. Germline V gene sequence: CDR1 MRHNA, CDR2 SNTAGT. The V and J ends lost 2 bases and 0 bases respectively, with 4 bases between them. This CDR3 region has 14 residues. CDR3 region: CASSDTSNTGELFF. The CDR3 DNA is TGTGCCAGCAGTGACACATCGAACACCGGGGAGCTGTTTTTT.